A single sample is the source of the 26 T cell receptor beta chains below, sequenced in a study of OX40 agonist ivuxolimab in advanced cancers. Sequenced by immunoSEQ multiplex PCR; TCRdb stores in-frame clones only, minus some. The sample yields some 74,000 clones, roughly 90% seen once. The sequencing used CD4+ or CD8+ T cells sorted from blood, collected in a trial of the OX40 agonist ivuxolimab. The receptors originated from an adult with an advanced solid tumor such as melanoma, head and neck, liver or kidney cancer.

Comment on this clone: This sample also contains other DNA sequences that code for the same CDR3. The rearrangement uses TRBV5-1 and TRBJ2-3; the D gene is possibly TRBD2 (6 bases). The germline V gene has CDR1 SGHRS and CDR2 YFSETQ. V dropped 2 bases and J dropped 1 base, with 8 bases sitting between them. CDR3 size: 14 residues. The CDR3 DNA is TGCGCCAGCAGCTTAGCGGGCGGCACAGATACGCAGTATTTT. The encoded protein is CASSLAGGTDTQYF.

J is TRBJ1-3 and V is TRBV9; 10 positions match TRBD1. The CDR3 extends over 15 amino acids. Germline trimming cut 4 bases from V and 4 bases from J; bases unmatched to any gene: 5. Germline CDR1 SGDLS, CDR2 YYNGEE. The CDR3 region is CASSRQGAAGNTIYF. The CDR3 bases are TGTGCCAGCAGCCGACAGGGGGCAGCCGGAAACACCATATATTTT.

The V call is TRBV28, the J call TRBJ2-5; 9 nucleotides align to TRBD1. The CDR3 is 16 residues long. V dropped 4 bases and J dropped 5; count of bases not matched to a gene: 11. From germline, CDR1 is MDHEN and CDR2 SYDVKM. The CDR3 DNA reads as TGTGCCAGCAGTTCCACCGGGACAGGGAATTGGGAGACCCAGTACTTC. Its translation is CASSSTGTGNWETQYF.

This chain links TRBV4-1 with TRBJ1-2; TRBD1 might be the D (6 bases). The germline V gene has CDR1 MGHRA and CDR2 YSYEKL. Between the trimmed V and J ends, which lost 1 base and 1 base, there was a span of 7 bases. The CDR3 consists of 14 residues. Here the CDR3 reads CASSQGQVNYGYTF. The CDR3 DNA reads as TGCGCCAGCAGCCAAGGACAGGTTAACTATGGCTACACCTTC.

The CDR3 reads CASSLVETQYF. The CDR3 nucleotides read TGCGCCAGCAGCTTGGTAGAGACCCAGTACTTC. The rearrangement joins TRBV5-1 to TRBJ2-5; D gene uncertain. This CDR3 region has 11 residues. V shed 0 bases and J shed 4 bases, with 1 base lying between them. Germline CDR1 reads SGHRS; CDR2 reads YFSETQ.

The V call is TRBV29-1, the J call TRBJ2-7; no clear D gene. There are 11 residues in the CDR3. Trimming shortened V by 4 bases and J by 6 bases, and 10 bases separated the two germline ends. Germline CDR1 and CDR2: SQVTM and ANQGSEA. CDR3 bases: TGCAGCGTTGGCCATAACGGCGAGCAGTACTTC. It codes for CSVGHNGEQYF.

This chain links TRBV5-1 with TRBJ2-7, with D perhaps matching TRBD2 (6 bases). This CDR3 has 14 residues. Germline CDR1 is SGHRS and CDR2 is YFSETQ. Trimming removed 3 bases at V and 0 bases at J, with 10 bases between. The CDR3 DNA reads TGCGCCAGCAGCTCCATAGCGGACTCCTACGAGCAGTACTTC. It is translated as CASSSIADSYEQYF.

This chain links TRBV19 with TRBJ2-2; a weak D match, TRBD2 (6 bases). V shed 5 bases and J shed 4 bases, with 14 bases lying between them. Germline assignment: CDR1 LNHDA and CDR2 SQIVND (reference sequence). This CDR3 has 15 residues. The CDR3 reads CASSPGGLRTGELFF. The CDR3 DNA reads as TGTGCCAGTAGTCCAGGCGGACTACGCACCGGGGAGCTGTTTTTT.

The V call is TRBV30, the J call TRBJ2-1, with a possible D match to TRBD1 (6 bases). In germline, CDR1 is GTSNPN, CDR2 SVGIG (reference sequence). The CDR3 covers 14 residues. Trimming removed 0 bases at V and 6 bases at J, with 12 bases between. The CDR3 sequence is CAWSVGQWGNEQFF. CDR3 bases: TGTGCCTGGAGTGTAGGACAGTGGGGCAATGAGCAGTTCTTC.

A word on this clone: The sample contains more than one DNA sequence encoding this CDR3. This chain connects TRBV10-1 to TRBJ1-1, with a possible D match to TRBD1 (6 bases). The CDR3 is made up of 13 amino acids. Germline V lookup: CDR1 WNHNN, CDR2 SYGVQD (reference sequence). V lost 2 bases, J lost 8 bases, and 12 bases lay in between. This CDR3 is CASSETGRPEAFF. CDR3 DNA sequence: TGCGCCAGCAGTGAGACAGGGCGACCCGAAGCTTTCTTT.

The V and J genes are TRBV6-5 and TRBJ1-3; 7 bases align to TRBD1. CDR1 and CDR2 from the germline V gene are MNHEY and SVGAGI. With 6 bases clipped from V and 11 bases from J, the junction kept 7 bases outside the gene matches. CDR3 length: 12 residues. The CDR3 reads CASRHTGAAIYF. The CDR3, as DNA: TGTGCCAGCAGACACACAGGGGCGGCCATATATTTT.

The rearrangement uses TRBV7-8 and TRBJ1-5, with no clear D. The CDR3 is made up of 15 amino acids. The germline CDR1 and CDR2 sequences are SGHVS and FQNEAQ. Trimming pared 1 base from V and 0 bases from J, leaving 7 bases between. The CDR3 region has the DNA TGTGCCAGCAGCTTAGAGGACCCTAGCAATCAGCCCCAGCATTTT. Amino acids: CASSLEDPSNQPQHF.

The chain couples TRBV27 to TRBJ1-2; the match to TRBD1 covers 11 bases. V dropped 6 bases and J dropped 8; count of bases not matched to a gene: 17. Per the germline V gene, CDR1 is MNHEY and CDR2 is SMNVEV (reference sequence). The CDR3 consists of 17 residues. The CDR3 bases are TGTGCCAGCAGATCCTTTGTCCGGGACAGGGGGGAGATCGGCTACACCTTC. It codes for CASRSFVRDRGEIGYTF.

The V call is TRBV10-3, the J call TRBJ2-1; the match to TRBD2 covers 7 bases. The CDR3 has 13 amino acids. Looked up from germline, CDR1 is ENHRY and CDR2 is SYGVKD. After removal of 3 bases from V and 7 bases from J, the junction contained 3 bases not matched to a gene. The CDR3 spells CAISESGGNEQFF. In DNA form, the CDR3 reads TGTGCCATCAGTGAATCCGGGGGGAATGAGCAGTTCTTC.

V is TRBV5-1 and J is TRBJ2-3; D possibly corresponds to TRBD2 (5 bases). The ends were cut back, 0 bases at V and 2 bases at J, with 7 bases in the middle. This CDR3 is 14 amino acids long. Per germline, CDR1 SGHRS and CDR2 YFSETQ. Written as DNA, the CDR3 is TGCGCCAGCAGCTTGGCCGACTACACAGATACGCAGTATTTT. This translates into CASSLADYTDTQYF.

V usage is TRBV5-1 and J usage is TRBJ2-2; 8 bases line up with TRBD1. V lost 5 bases, J lost 5 bases, and 8 bases stayed unmatched. The CDR3 is 15 amino acids. The germline V gene encodes CDR1 SGHRS and CDR2 YFSETQ. The CDR3 here is CASRQTGEETGELFF. The CDR3 region has the DNA TGCGCCAGCAGACAGACAGGGGAGGAAACCGGGGAGCTGTTTTTT.

The rearrangement uses TRBV19 and TRBJ1-5, with D hard to call. CDR1 and CDR2 from the germline V gene are LNHDA and SQIVND (reference sequence). The CDR3 covers 13 residues. V lost 4 bases, J lost 7 bases, and 11 bases lay in between. The CDR3 is CASSKGPTQPQHF. CDR3 coding DNA: TGTGCCAGTAGTAAAGGGCCGACACAGCCCCAGCATTTT.

This sequence joins TRBV5-4 and TRBJ1-2, with TRBD1 matching over 7 bases. V lost 4 bases to trimming and J lost 4 bases; unmatched junction nucleotides: 10. This CDR3 has 15 amino acids. Looked up from germline, CDR1 is SGHNT and CDR2 is YYREEE (reference sequence). The chain's CDR3 is CASSTKPGQLYGYTF. The DNA for the CDR3 is TGTGCCAGCAGCACCAAACCGGGACAGCTCTATGGCTACACCTTC.

This clone was observed once. The V call is TRBV11-3, the J call TRBJ2-7; D might be TRBD2 (6 bases). The V end lost 6 bases, the J end lost 4 bases, and 25 bases lay between the germline ends. The CDR3 loop spans 17 amino acids. The V gene's germline CDR1 is SGHNT and CDR2 YENEEA. CDR3 sequence reads: CASSLMGGTTLNYEQYF. The CDR3 nucleotides read TGTGCCAGCAGTCTTATGGGCGGGACCACCCTTAATTACGAGCAGTACTTC. Complete variable domain (other parts from reference TRBV11-3 and TRBJ2-7): EAGVVQSPRYKIIEKKQPVAFWCNPISGHNTLYWYLQNLGQGPELLIRYENEEAVDDSQLPKDRFSAERLKGVDSTLKIQPAELGDSAVYLCASSLMGGTTLNYEQYFGPGTRLTVT.

This clone was recorded only once. This sequence joins TRBV30 and TRBJ2-7; TRBD1 matches 10 bases. The CDR3 has 13 amino acids. With 2 bases clipped from V and 5 bases from J, the junction kept 3 bases outside the gene matches. Germline V CDR1 and CDR2: GTSNPN, SVGIG (reference sequence). CDR3 sequence: CAWSTGQGNEQYF. For the CDR3, the DNA is TGTGCCTGGAGTACGGGACAGGGGAACGAGCAGTACTTC. The full variable domain, rest sourced from reference TRBV30 and TRBJ2-7, is SQTIHQWPATLVQPVGSPLSLECTVEGTSNPNLYWYRQAAGRGLQLLFYSVGIGQISSEVPQNLSASRPQDRQFILSSKKLLLSDSGFYLCAWSTGQGNEQYFGPGTRLTVT.

The chain links TRBV5-1 to TRBJ2-7; D ambiguous. Trimming left V 7 bases short and J 5 bases short, with 16 bases between. Germline loops: CDR1 SGHRS, CDR2 YFSETQ. The CDR3 totals 13 residues. The CDR3 protein is CASQKDLGDEQYF. As DNA, the CDR3 is TGCGCCAGCCAAAAGGACCTAGGCGACGAGCAGTACTTC. The entire variable domain, with the rest obtained from reference TRBV5-1 and TRBJ2-7, is as follows: KAGVTQTPRYLIKTRGQQVTLSCSPISGHRSVSWYQQTPGQGLQFLFEYFSETQRNKGNFPGRFSGRQFSNSRSEMNVSTLELGDSALYLCASQKDLGDEQYFGPGTRLTVT.

J is TRBJ2-1 and V is TRBV9, with TRBD2 matching over 11 bases. The CDR3 is 16 residues long. The V and J ends lost 2 bases and 2 bases, in that order; junction bases with no gene match: 3. The germline V gene has CDR1 SGDLS and CDR2 YYNGEE. The CDR3 DNA follows: TGTGCCAGCAGCGTGAGACTAGCGGGACCCTACAATGAGCAGTTCTTC. This translates into CASSVRLAGPYNEQFF.

The CDR3 sequence is CASSSQGGSTDTQYF. The CDR3 DNA follows: TGTGCCAGCAGCTCACAAGGGGGGAGCACAGATACGCAGTATTTT. The V and J genes are TRBV7-3 and TRBJ2-3; the D gene could be TRBD1 or TRBD2 (6 bases each). Deletions cut 4 bases from V and 0 bases from J, with 11 bases between. Germline CDR1 reads SGHTA; CDR2 reads FQGTGA. This CDR3 region has 15 residues.

The chain uses TRBV5-1 and TRBJ2-7; 11 nucleotides align to TRBD2. The CDR3 runs 15 residues. V lost 3 bases and J lost 3; bases outside the gene matches: 5. Germline CDR1 is SGHRS and CDR2 is YFSETQ. The CDR3 sequence: CASSSLAGGFYEQYF. CDR3 bases: TGCGCCAGCAGCTCTTTAGCGGGGGGGTTCTACGAGCAGTACTTC. The full variable domain, in which reference TRBV5-1 and TRBJ2-7 provide the parts outside the CDR3, is KAGVTQTPRYLIKTRGQQVTLSCSPISGHRSVSWYQQTPGQGLQFLFEYFSETQRNKGNFPGRFSGRQFSNSRSEMNVSTLELGDSALYLCASSSLAGGFYEQYFGPGTRLTVT.

This rearrangement joins TRBV5-1 to TRBJ2-5; TRBD2 matches at 12 bases. V lost 0 bases and J lost 5; bases outside the gene matches: 5. This CDR3 is built from 16 residues. CDR1 SGHRS and CDR2 YFSETQ come from the germline V gene. CDR3 in DNA: TGCGCCAGCAGCTTGGGGACTAGCGGGAAGGGGGAGACCCAGTACTTC. As protein: CASSLGTSGKGETQYF.

In its sample, this clone was seen once. The chain uses TRBV6-1 and TRBJ1-5, with D tentatively TRBD1 (6 bases). Per the germline V gene, CDR1 is MNHNS and CDR2 is SASEGT. The CDR3 loop spans 15 amino acids. The V end was cut by 3 bases, the J end by 1 base, with 10 bases between. The CDR3 coding sequence is TGTGCCAGCAGTGACAGGGGCATAAGCAATCAGCCCCAGCATTTT. Translating it yields CASSDRGISNQPQHF.